This T cell receptor beta chain was recorded in a study of blood T cell repertoires in COVID-19. Study overall: PBMCs, B-cell-depleted T cells, or T cells were the source of the cDNA or gDNA that made up the material.

Assignment of participants to cohorts was predicated upon participant-reported clinical history. Clones were read by immunoSEQ multiplex PCR, and TCRdb kept only the in-frame ones, dropping some. The sample has around 140,000 clones, approximately 90% seen once. Germline CDR1 reads SGHRS; CDR2 reads YFSETQ. The CDR3 totals 16 residues. V lost 4 bases to trimming and J lost 2 bases, with 16 bases between them. Sequenced sample: PBMCs or T cells enriched from blood (not recorded which). The receptor comes from a man aged 50 to 59 who had recovered from COVID-19. The chain joins TRBV5-1 to TRBJ1-3, with D tentatively TRBD1 (5 bases). CDR3 residues: CASSPMKQGAGNTIYF. CDR3 nucleotide sequence: TGCGCCAGCAGCCCCATGAAGCAGGGCGCTGGAAACACCATATATTTT.